This T cell receptor beta chain was documented in a study of blood T cells in healthy people across ages. Background on the study: The template switching approach captured approximately one barcoded beta molecule for every two T cells. Study observations and caveats: Long-lived donors had more naive CD4+ cells and higher diversity than aged donors. The unsorted PBMCs prevented any conclusive comparison of naive versus antigen-experienced cells.

At least 5.5 micrograms of total RNA were extracted per sample. This CDR3 has 13 residues. V shed 7 bases, J shed 2 bases, and the junction held 4 bases outside the gene matches. Germline lookup yields CDR1 KGHSH and CDR2 LQKENI. A second PCR, run for roughly 7 to 12 cycles, used a sample-barcoded 5' primer plus a J-beta primer mix. TCRdb re-called the 5' RACE reads through MiXCR, storing one row per CDR3 protein. Among approximately 940,000 distinct CDR3 sequences, roughly 52% were seen once, and the ten largest hold 13%. This clonotype was counted between two and nine times. Its antigen remains unidentified.

Input material: blood. This TCR derives from a man aged 25 to 45 in good health. The chain links TRBV18 to TRBJ2-5, with 7 bases matching TRBD1. CDR3 DNA: TGTGCCAGCTTAACAGGGGTTCAAGAGACCCAGTACTTC. Translated, it gives CASLTGVQETQYF.